The clone carrying this T cell receptor (beta chain) showed up just once. Sorting of CD4+ naive, central memory, regulatory and stem cell-like memory cells was performed via CD45RO/CCR7/CD25/CD127/CD95/CD27. The data stem from a study of beta chain features in type 1 diabetes. The entirety of the isolated RNA underwent reverse transcription, so expressed TCRB transcripts were sequenced. The study obtained an average of approximately 960,000 reads from stem cell-like memory T cell samples. Profiling relied on immunoSEQ multiplex PCR, and the TCRdb table lists in-frame clones only, not all of them. The sample records some 99,000 clones, about two fifths being singletons. With 8 bases clipped from V and 9 bases from J, the junction kept 12 bases outside the gene matches. From germline, CDR1 is SGHTA and CDR2 FQGNSA. This CDR3 contains 14 residues.

The chain joins TRBV7-2 to TRBJ2-5; 10 bases match TRBD1. Sequencing input: stem cell memory CD4+ T cells from blood. The origin of this receptor is a woman aged 18-29 years in good health. The CDR3 region is CASLPSDRGEAQYF. CDR3 coding DNA: TGTGCCAGCCTCCCCTCGGACAGGGGGGAGGCCCAGTACTTC.